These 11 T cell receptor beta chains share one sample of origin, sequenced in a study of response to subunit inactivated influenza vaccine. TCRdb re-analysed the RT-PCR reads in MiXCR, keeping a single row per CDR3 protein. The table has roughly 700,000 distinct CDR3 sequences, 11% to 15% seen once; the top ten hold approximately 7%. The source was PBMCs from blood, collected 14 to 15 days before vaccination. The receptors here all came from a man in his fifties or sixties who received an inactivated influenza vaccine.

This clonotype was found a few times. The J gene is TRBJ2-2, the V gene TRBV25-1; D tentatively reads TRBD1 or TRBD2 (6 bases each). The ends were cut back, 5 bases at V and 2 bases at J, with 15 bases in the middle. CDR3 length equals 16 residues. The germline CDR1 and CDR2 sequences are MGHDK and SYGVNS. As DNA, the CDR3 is TGTGCCAGCAGTCCCTTCCGGGGGCCAAACACCGGGGAGCTGTTTTTT. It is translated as CASSPFRGPNTGELFF. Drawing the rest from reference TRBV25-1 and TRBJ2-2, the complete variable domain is EADIYQTPRYLVIGTGKKITLECSQTMGHDKMYWYQQDPGMELHLIHYSYGVNSTEKGDLSSESTVSRIRTEHFPLTLESARPSHTSQYLCASSPFRGPNTGELFFGEGSRLTVL.

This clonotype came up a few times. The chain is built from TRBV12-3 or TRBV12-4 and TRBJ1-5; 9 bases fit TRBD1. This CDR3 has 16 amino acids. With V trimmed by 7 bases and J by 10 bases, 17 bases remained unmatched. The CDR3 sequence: CASTRGTGRGEGPQHF. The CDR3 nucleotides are TGTGCCAGCACTCGGGGGACAGGGCGCGGAGAGGGACCCCAGCATTTT.

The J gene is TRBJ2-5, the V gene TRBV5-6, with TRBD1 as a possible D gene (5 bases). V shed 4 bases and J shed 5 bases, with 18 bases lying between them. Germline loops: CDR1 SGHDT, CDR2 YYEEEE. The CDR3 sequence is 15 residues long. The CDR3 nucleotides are TGTGCCAGCAGCCGAACCAGGGATGCCGGGGAGACCCAGTACTTC. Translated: CASSRTRDAGETQYF.

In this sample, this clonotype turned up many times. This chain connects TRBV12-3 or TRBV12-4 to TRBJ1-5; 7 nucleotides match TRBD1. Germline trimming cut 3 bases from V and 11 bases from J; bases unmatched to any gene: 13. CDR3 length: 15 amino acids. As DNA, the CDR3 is TGTGCCAGCAGTTTCCGGGACAGCGGAGTAGGAGCCCAGCATTTT. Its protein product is CASSFRDSGVGAQHF.

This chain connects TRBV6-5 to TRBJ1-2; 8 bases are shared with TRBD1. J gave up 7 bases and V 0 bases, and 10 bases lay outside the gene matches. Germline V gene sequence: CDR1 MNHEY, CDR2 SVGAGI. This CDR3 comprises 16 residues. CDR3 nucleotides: TGTGCCAGCAGTTACTCGAGCCCCAGGGGGCTAGGTGGCTACACCTTC. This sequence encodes CASSYSSPRGLGGYTF.

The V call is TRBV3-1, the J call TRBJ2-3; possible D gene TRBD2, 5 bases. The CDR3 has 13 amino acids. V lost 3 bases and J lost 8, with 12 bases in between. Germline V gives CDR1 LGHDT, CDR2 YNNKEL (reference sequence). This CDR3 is CASSQRADATQYF. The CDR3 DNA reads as TGTGCCAGCAGCCAGAGGGCGGATGCTACGCAGTATTTT.

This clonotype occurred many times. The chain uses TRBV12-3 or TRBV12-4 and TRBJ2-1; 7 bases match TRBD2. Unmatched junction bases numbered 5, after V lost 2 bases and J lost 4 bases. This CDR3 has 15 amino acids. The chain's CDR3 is CASSLSLAAYNEQFF. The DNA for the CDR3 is TGTGCCAGCAGTTTAAGCCTAGCGGCTTACAATGAGCAGTTCTTC.

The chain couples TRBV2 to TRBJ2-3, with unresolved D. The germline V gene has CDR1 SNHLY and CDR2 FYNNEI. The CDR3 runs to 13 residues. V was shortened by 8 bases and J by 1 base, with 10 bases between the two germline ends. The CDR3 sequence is CASQNIGTDTQYF. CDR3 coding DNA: TGTGCCAGCCAGAATATTGGCACAGATACGCAGTATTTT.

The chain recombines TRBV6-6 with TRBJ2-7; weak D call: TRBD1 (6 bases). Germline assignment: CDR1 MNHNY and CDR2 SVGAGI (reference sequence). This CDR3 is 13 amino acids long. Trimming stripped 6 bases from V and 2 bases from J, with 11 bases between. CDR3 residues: CASRPNRAYEQYF. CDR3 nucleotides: TGTGCCAGCAGACCTAACAGGGCCTACGAGCAGTACTTC.

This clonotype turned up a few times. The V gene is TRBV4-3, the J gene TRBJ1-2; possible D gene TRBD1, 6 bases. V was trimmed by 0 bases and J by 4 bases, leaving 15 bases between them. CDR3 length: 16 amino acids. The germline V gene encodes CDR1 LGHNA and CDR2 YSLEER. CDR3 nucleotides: TGCGCCAGCAGCCAAGATCTGAAGGACAGCCTCTATGGCTACACCTTC. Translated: CASSQDLKDSLYGYTF.

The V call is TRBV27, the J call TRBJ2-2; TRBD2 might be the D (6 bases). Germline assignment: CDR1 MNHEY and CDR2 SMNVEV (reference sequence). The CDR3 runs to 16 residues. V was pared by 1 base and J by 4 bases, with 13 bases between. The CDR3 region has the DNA TGTGCCAGCAGTTTATTGGGAGGAAGCGCCACCGGGGAGCTGTTTTTT. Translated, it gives CASSLLGGSATGELFF.